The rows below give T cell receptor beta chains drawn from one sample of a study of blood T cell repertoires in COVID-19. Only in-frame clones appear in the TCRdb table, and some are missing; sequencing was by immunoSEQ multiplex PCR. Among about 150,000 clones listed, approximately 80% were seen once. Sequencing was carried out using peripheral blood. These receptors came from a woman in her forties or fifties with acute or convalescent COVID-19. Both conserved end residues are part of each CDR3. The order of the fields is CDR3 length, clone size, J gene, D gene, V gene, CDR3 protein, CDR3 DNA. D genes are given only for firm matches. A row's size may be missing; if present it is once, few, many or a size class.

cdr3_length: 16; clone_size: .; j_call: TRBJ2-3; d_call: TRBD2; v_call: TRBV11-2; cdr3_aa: CASSLAGGLSTDTQYF; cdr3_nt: TGTGCCAGCAGCTTAGCGGGGGGGCTGAGCACAGATACGCAGTATTTT
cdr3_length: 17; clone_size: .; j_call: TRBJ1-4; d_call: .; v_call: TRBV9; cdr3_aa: CASSVGQSFATNEKLFF; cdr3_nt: TGTGCCAGCAGCGTCGGACAGTCTTTTGCAACTAATGAAAAACTGTTTTTT
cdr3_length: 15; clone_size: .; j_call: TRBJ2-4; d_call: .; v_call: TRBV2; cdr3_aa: CASSDGVLSKNIQYF; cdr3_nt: TGTGCCAGCAGTGATGGAGTCTTATCCAAAAACATTCAGTACTTC
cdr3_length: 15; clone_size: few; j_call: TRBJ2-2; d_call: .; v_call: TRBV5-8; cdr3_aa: CASSLGQGFTGELFF; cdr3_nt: TGTGCCAGCAGCTTGGGCCAGGGGTTCACCGGGGAGCTGTTTTTT
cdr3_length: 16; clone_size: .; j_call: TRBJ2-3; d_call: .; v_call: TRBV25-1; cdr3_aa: CASSPSLLGGADTQYF; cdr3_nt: TGTGCCAGCAGTCCATCATTGTTAGGGGGGGCAGATACGCAGTATTTT
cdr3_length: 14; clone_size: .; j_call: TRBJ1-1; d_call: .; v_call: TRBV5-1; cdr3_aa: CASSSGEVGGEAFF; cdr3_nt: TGCGCCAGCAGCTCCGGGGAAGTAGGCGGTGAAGCTTTCTTT
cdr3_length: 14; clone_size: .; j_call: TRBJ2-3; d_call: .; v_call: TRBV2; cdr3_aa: CAREGEGVGDTQYF; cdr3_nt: TGTGCCAGAGAGGGAGAGGGTGTCGGCGATACGCAGTATTTT
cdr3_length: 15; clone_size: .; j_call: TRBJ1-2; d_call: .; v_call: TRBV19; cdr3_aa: CASMGGRLTNYGYTF; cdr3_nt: TGTGCCAGTATGGGGGGAAGGTTAACTAACTATGGCTACACCTTC
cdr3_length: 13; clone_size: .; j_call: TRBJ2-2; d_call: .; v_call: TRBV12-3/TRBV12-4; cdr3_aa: CASSRQQTGELFF; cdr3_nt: TGTGCCAGCAGCAGACAACAAACCGGGGAGCTGTTTTTT
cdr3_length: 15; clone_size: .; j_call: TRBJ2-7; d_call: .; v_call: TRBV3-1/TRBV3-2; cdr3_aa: CASSQAGDTSYEQYF; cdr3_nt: TGTGCCAGCAGCCAAGCGGGAGACACCTCCTACGAGCAGTACTTC
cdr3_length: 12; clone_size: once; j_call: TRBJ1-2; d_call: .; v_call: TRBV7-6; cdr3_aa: CASSLQGYGYTF; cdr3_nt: TGTGCCAGCAGCCTGCAGGGCTATGGCTACACCTTC
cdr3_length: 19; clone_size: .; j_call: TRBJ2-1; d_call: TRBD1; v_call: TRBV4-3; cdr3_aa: CASSQEGNQRDRGFFVKFF; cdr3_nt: TGCGCCAGCAGCCAAGAGGGGAACCAACGGGACAGGGGGTTTTTTGTGAAGTTCTTC
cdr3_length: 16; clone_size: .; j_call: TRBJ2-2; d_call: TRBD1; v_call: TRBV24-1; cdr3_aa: CATSDLVTGHPGELFF; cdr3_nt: TGTGCCACCAGTGATTTGGTGACAGGGCACCCCGGGGAGCTGTTTTTT
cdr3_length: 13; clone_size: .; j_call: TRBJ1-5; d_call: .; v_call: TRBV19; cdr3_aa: CASSIGRSQPQHF; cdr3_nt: TGTGCCAGTAGTATTGGTAGAAGTCAGCCCCAGCATTTT
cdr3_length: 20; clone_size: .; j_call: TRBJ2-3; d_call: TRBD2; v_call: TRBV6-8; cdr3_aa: CASSYPETSGVALGTDTQYF; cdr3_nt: TGTGCCAGCAGTTACCCCGAGACTAGCGGGGTCGCCCTCGGCACAGATACGCAGTATTTT
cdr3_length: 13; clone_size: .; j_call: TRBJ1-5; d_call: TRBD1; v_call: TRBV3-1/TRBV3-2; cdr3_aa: CASSSQGSQPQHF; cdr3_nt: TGTGCCAGCAGCTCACAGGGGTCTCAGCCCCAGCATTTT
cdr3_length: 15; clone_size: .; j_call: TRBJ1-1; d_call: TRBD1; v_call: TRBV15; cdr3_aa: CATSSSRGPNTEAFF; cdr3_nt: TGTGCCACCAGCAGCTCCAGGGGGCCGAACACTGAAGCTTTCTTT
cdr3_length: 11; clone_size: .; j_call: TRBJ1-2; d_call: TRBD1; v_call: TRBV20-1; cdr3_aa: CSAGTGIGYTF; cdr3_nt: TGCAGTGCAGGGACAGGGATTGGGTACACCTTC
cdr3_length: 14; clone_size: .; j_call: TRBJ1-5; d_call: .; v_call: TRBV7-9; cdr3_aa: CASSPGTGNQPQHF; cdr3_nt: TGTGCCAGCAGCCCGGGGACTGGCAATCAGCCCCAGCATTTT
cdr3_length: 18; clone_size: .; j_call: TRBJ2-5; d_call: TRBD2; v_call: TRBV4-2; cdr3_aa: CASSLADFSGGAGETQYF; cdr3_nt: TGTGCCAGCAGCCTTGCGGACTTTAGCGGGGGGGCAGGGGAGACCCAGTACTTC
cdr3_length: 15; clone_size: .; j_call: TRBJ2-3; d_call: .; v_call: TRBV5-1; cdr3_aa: CASGERDRGWDTQYF; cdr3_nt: TGCGCCAGCGGAGAGAGGGACCGGGGGTGGGATACGCAGTATTTT
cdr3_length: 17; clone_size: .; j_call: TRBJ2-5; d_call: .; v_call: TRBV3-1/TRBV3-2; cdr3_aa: CASSQSTLRPLQETQYF; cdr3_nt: TGTGCCAGCAGCCAATCTACTCTACGCCCCCTCCAAGAGACCCAGTACTTC
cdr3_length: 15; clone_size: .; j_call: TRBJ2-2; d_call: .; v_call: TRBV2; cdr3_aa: CASSEAKRNTGELFF; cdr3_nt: TGTGCCAGCAGTGAAGCTAAGAGGAACACCGGGGAGCTGTTTTTT
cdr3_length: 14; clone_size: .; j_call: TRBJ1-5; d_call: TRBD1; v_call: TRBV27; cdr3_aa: CASRQGAGNQPQHF; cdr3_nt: TGTGCCAGCAGACAGGGGGCTGGGAATCAGCCCCAGCATTTT
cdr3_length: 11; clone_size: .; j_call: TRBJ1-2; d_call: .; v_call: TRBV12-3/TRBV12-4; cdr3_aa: CASSSSGGYTF; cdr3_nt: TGTGCCAGCAGCTCCTCGGGTGGCTACACCTTC
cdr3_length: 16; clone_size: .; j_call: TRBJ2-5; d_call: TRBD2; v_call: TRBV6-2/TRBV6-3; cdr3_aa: CASSYLRLAGQETQYF; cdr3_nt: TGTGCCAGCAGTTACCTCCGACTAGCAGGACAAGAGACCCAGTACTTC
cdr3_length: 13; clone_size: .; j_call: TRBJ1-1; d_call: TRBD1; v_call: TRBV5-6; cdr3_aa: CASSGQGYAEAFF; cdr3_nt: TGTGCCAGCAGCGGACAGGGCTATGCTGAAGCTTTCTTT
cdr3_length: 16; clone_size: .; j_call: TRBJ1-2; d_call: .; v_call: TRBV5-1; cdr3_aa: CASSLGVTQANYGYTF; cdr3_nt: TGCGCCAGCAGCTTGGGGGTGACTCAAGCTAACTATGGCTACACCTTC
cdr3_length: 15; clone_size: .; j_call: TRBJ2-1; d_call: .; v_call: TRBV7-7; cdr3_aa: CASSPDSSSYNEQFF; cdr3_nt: TGTGCCAGCAGCCCGGACTCCAGCTCCTACAATGAGCAGTTCTTC
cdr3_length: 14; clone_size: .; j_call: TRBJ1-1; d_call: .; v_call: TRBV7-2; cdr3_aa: CASSQGQPSTEAFF; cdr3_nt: TGTGCCAGCAGCCAGGGGCAGCCCAGCACTGAAGCTTTCTTT
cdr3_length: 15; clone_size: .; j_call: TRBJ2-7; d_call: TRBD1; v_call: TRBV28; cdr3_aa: CASSRIRTGEDEQYF; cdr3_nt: TGTGCCAGCAGCCGAATTCGGACAGGGGAAGACGAGCAGTACTTC
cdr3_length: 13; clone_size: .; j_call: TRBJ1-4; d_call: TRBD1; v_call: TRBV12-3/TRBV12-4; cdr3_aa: CASSPTGGEKLFF; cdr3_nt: TGTGCCAGCAGTCCCACAGGGGGAGAAAAACTGTTTTTT
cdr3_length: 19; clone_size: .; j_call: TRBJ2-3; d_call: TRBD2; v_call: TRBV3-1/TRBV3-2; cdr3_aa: CASSQDGLAGGHGVDTQYF; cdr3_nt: TGTGCCAGCAGCCAAGACGGACTAGCGGGGGGACACGGGGTAGATACGCAGTATTTT
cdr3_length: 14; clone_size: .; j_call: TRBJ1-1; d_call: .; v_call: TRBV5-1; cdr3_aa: CASSLDGWNTEAFF; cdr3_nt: TGCGCCAGCAGCTTGGATGGCTGGAACACTGAAGCTTTCTTT
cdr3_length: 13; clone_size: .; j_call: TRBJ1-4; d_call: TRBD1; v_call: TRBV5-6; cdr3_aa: CASSDRVAEKLFF; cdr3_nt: TGTGCCAGCAGCGACAGGGTTGCGGAAAAACTGTTTTTT
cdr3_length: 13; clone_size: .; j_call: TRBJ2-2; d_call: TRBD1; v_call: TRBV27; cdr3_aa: CATQQGASGELFF; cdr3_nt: TGTGCCACCCAACAGGGGGCATCCGGGGAGCTGTTTTTT
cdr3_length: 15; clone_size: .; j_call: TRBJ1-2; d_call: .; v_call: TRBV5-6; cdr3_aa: CASSLGGIPYSGYTF; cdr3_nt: TGTGCCAGCAGCTTGGGAGGGATACCCTATAGTGGCTACACCTTC
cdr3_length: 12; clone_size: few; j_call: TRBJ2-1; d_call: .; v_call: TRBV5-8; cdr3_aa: CASSFSGNEQFF; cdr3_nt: TGTGCCAGCAGCTTCTCGGGCAATGAGCAGTTCTTC
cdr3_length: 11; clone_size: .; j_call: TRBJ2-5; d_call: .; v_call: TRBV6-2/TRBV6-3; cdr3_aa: CASSNGETQYF; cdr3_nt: TGTGCCAGCAGTAACGGGGAGACCCAGTACTTC
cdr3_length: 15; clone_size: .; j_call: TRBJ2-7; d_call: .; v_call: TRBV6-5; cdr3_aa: CASSYLLAKGYEQYF; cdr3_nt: TGTGCCAGCAGTTACCTCCTAGCGAAGGGCTACGAGCAGTACTTC
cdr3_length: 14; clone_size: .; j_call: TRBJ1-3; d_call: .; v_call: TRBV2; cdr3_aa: CASSEWAPRNTIYF; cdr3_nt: TGTGCCAGCAGTGAGTGGGCGCCCCGCAACACCATATATTTT
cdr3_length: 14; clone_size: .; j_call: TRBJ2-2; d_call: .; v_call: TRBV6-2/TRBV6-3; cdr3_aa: CASSYSGPGGELFF; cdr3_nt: TGTGCCAGCAGTTACTCGGGGCCGGGCGGGGAGCTGTTTTTT